This T cell receptor (beta chain) was found in a study of blood T cell repertoires in COVID-19. Study background: T cells, B-cell-depleted T cells, or PBMCs supplied cDNA or gDNA.

Method: immunoSEQ multiplex PCR; TCRdb's copy keeps in-frame clones and lacks some. The sample lists more than 200,000 clones, approximately 90% occurring once. Per the germline V gene, CDR1 is SNHLY and CDR2 is FYNNEI. The CDR3 is made up of 13 amino acids. The specimen sequenced was PBMCs or T cells enriched from blood (not recorded which). This chain links TRBV2 with TRBJ1-1; maybe TRBD1 (6 bases). The clonotype comes from a man aged 35-49 years who had recovered from COVID-19. CDR3 in amino acids: CVNRRTENTEAFF. The DNA for the CDR3 is TGTGTCAACCGCCGGACAGAGAACACTGAAGCTTTCTTT. Full variable domain (outside the CDR3, taken from reference TRBV2 and TRBJ1-1): EPEVTQTPSHQVTQMGQEVILRCVPISNHLYFYWYRQILGQKVEFLVSFYNNEISEKSEIFDDQFSVERPDGSNFTLKIRSTKLEDSAMYFCVNRRTENTEAFFGQGTRLTVV.